These T cell receptor beta chains were read from a single sample in a study of spatial heterogeneity in lung cancer. MiXCR, run by TCRdb on the 5' RACE reads, gives a single entry per CDR3 protein. This table holds about 7,900 distinct CDR3 sequences, roughly 4.3% found once. Sequencing used PBMCs, obtained at surgery. These receptors were taken from a male donor with early-stage non-small cell lung cancer. Both conserved end residues are part of each CDR3. D genes are given only for firm matches. Clone size is not always given. Where it is, it says once, few, many or a class for expanded clones.

clone_size d_call j_call v_call cdr3_nt cdr3_aa
medium-sized - TRBJ2-5 TRBV28 TGTGCCAGCAGTTCAGTTCAAGAGACCCAGTACTTC CASSSVQETQYF
medium-sized - TRBJ1-2 TRBV7-9 TGTGCCAGCACCTTGGCTATAGGGGCGAACTATGGCTACACCTTC CASTLAIGANYGYTF
many - TRBJ2-5 TRBV20-1 TGCAGTGCTAGAGGGGAGACCCAGTACTTC CSARGETQYF
many TRBD2 TRBJ2-2 TRBV12-3/TRBV12-4 TGTGCCAGCAGTTCCGGGACTAGCGGGAGTGGGGAGCTGTTTTTT CASSSGTSGSGELFF
medium-sized - TRBJ2-4 TRBV6-2/TRBV6-3 TGTGCCAGCAGTTTACCGCCCGGGAACAAAAACATTCAGTACTTC CASSLPPGNKNIQYF
medium-sized TRBD1 TRBJ1-2 TRBV5-6 TGTGCCAGCAGCCTGGGACAGGATGGCTACACCTTC CASSLGQDGYTF
many TRBD1 TRBJ1-1 TRBV3-1 TGTGCCAGCAGCCGACGAAGACAGGGAGAGACTGAAGCTTTCTTT CASSRRRQGETEAFF
many - TRBJ2-3 TRBV7-2 TGTGCCAGCAGCTCGGACTGGAACACAGATACGCAGTATTTT CASSSDWNTDTQYF
many - TRBJ2-2 TRBV6-4 TGTGCCAGCATGGCCGCACCGAACACCGGGGAGCTGTTTTTT CASMAAPNTGELFF
many TRBD2 TRBJ2-1 TRBV10-2 TGCGCCAGCAGGGGTAGCGGGGGGGCCTACAATGAGCAGTTCTTC CASRGSGGAYNEQFF
many - TRBJ2-3 TRBV7-2 TGTGCCAGCAGCCCAGAGGCCAGGGAATTGGATACGCAGTATTTT CASSPEARELDTQYF
many TRBD1 TRBJ1-4 TRBV28 TGTGCCACGGGACAGGGGAATGAAAAACTGTTTTTT CATGQGNEKLFF
many - TRBJ1-6 TRBV10-3 TGTGCCACCCGGGACAATGATTCACCCCTCCACTTT CATRDNDSPLHF
many - TRBJ2-2 TRBV28 TGTGCCAGCAGTGACACAGGGTTTTCGAACACCGGGGAGCTGTTTTTT CASSDTGFSNTGELFF
few - TRBJ1-2 TRBV7-2 TGTGCCAGCAGCTTAGCGCAGTCCGCTTATGGCTACACCTTC CASSLAQSAYGYTF
many TRBD2 TRBJ2-3 TRBV19 TGTGCCAGTAGTATTGGTTCTAGCGGGGTTTCCAGAGATACGCAGTATTTT CASSIGSSGVSRDTQYF
many - TRBJ2-5 TRBV7-8 TGTGCCAGCAGCTTAGGCAGGACTGGTGAGACCCAGTACTTC CASSLGRTGETQYF
medium-sized TRBD1 TRBJ2-1 TRBV6-4 TGTGCCAGCAGTGACTCTTCGGGACAGGGCGGCAATGAGCAGTTCTTC CASSDSSGQGGNEQFF
- TRBD1 TRBJ1-2 TRBV20-1 TGCAGTGCTAGAGAACCCGGCACAGGGGTTGTAACCTTC CSAREPGTGVVTF
- TRBD1 TRBJ1-3 TRBV5-5 TGTGCCAGCAGCTTCAGGGGGGTTTCTGGAAACACCATATATTTT CASSFRGVSGNTIYF
many - TRBJ2-7 TRBV30 TGTGCCTGGAGTGAAGAGGGAGCCGAGCAGTACTTC CAWSEEGAEQYF
medium-sized - TRBJ1-2 TRBV11-2 TGTGCCAGCAGCTTGAAGGGGCGGCGAGGCTACACCTTC CASSLKGRRGYTF
many TRBD1 TRBJ2-1 TRBV24-1 TGTGCCACCAGTGAATCCGGGACAGGCCTAAATGAGCAGTTCTTC CATSESGTGLNEQFF
many - TRBJ1-6 TRBV7-9 TGTGCCAGCAGCTTCACAGGTGGCAATTCACCCCTCCACTTT CASSFTGGNSPLHF
many TRBD2 TRBJ2-3 TRBV7-9 TGTGCCAGCAGCCGGACTAGCGGCACAGATACGCAGTATTTT CASSRTSGTDTQYF
many - TRBJ2-6 TRBV5-1 TGCGCCAGCAGCTCAGGACAGGGGGCCAACGTCCTGACTTTC CASSSGQGANVLTF
few - TRBJ1-2 TRBV19 TGTGCCAGTACTAATAGCTATGGCTACACCTTC CASTNSYGYTF
medium-sized - TRBJ2-6 TRBV7-7 TGTGCCAGCAGCTCCCTGCCAGGTACTGGGGCCAACGTCCTGACTTTC CASSSLPGTGANVLTF
many - TRBJ1-2 TRBV27 TGTGCCAGCAGTTATACCGGGAGGGCGGATAACTATGGCTACACCTTC CASSYTGRADNYGYTF
many - TRBJ2-3 TRBV6-5 TGTGCCAGCAGTTATTCGTCGGCGTCAGATACGCAGTATTTT CASSYSSASDTQYF
few - TRBJ2-3 TRBV3-1 TGTGCCAGCAGCCAAGTACTGTCCTCTCACGATACGCAGTATTTT CASSQVLSSHDTQYF
many - TRBJ1-3 TRBV5-5 TGTGCCAGCAGCTTGGCCAGTAACTCTGGAAACACCATATATTTT CASSLASNSGNTIYF
many - TRBJ2-3 TRBV20-1 TGCAGTGCTGACGAGGGTCGATTCACAGATACGCAGTATTTT CSADEGRFTDTQYF
many - TRBJ1-5 TRBV9 TGTGCCAGCAGCCCCTGGGACACCCTAGGACAGCCCCAGCATTTT CASSPWDTLGQPQHF
many - TRBJ1-2 TRBV19 TGTGCAACACAGGTGACCTATGGCTACACCTTC CATQVTYGYTF
- TRBD2 TRBJ2-1 TRBV27 TGTGCCAGCAGTCCACCCTCAGGGACTAGCCTATCCAATGAGCAGTTCTTC CASSPPSGTSLSNEQFF
many TRBD2 TRBJ2-1 TRBV20-1 TGCAGTGCTGTCCGACCGACTAGCGGCTCCTACAATGAGCAGTTCTTC CSAVRPTSGSYNEQFF
few - TRBJ2-7 TRBV12-3/TRBV12-4 TGTGCCAGCAGTTTAACAGGATCTTACGAGCAGTACTTC CASSLTGSYEQYF
many - TRBJ2-7 TRBV2 TGTGCCAGCACCTTGGACAGTCCCCCCTACGAGCAGTACTTC CASTLDSPPYEQYF
- TRBD1 TRBJ1-5 TRBV20-1 TGCAGTGCCCCGGACAGGAGTTACAATCAGCCCCAGCATTTT CSAPDRSYNQPQHF
medium-sized - TRBJ1-1 TRBV2 TGTGCCAGCAGTGAATCCAGGGGAATCACTGAAGCTTTCTTT CASSESRGITEAFF
many - TRBJ2-7 TRBV6-1 TGTGCCAGCAGTGACACAGGGGAGGCGTACGAGCAGTACTTC CASSDTGEAYEQYF
few TRBD2 TRBJ2-3 TRBV4-2 TGTGCCAGCAGCCAAGAGGCGACTAGCGGGGCAGATACGCAGTATTTT CASSQEATSGADTQYF
medium-sized - TRBJ2-3 TRBV4-2 TGTGCCAGCAGCCACCGTGTTGGGGGCACAGATACGCAGTATTTT CASSHRVGGTDTQYF
many - TRBJ2-2 TRBV12-3/TRBV12-4 TGTGCCAGCAGTTTGGATATTCTCTTCTCAGGGAACACCGGGGAGCTGTTTTTT CASSLDILFSGNTGELFF
many TRBD1 TRBJ1-1 TRBV3-1 TGTGCCAGCAGCCCTAAACAGGGGGCACGAACTGAAGCTTTCTTT CASSPKQGARTEAFF
many - TRBJ1-6 TRBV4-3 TGCGCCAGCAGCCAAGATTCAACTGGCAGGAGGTCACCCCTCCACTTT CASSQDSTGRRSPLHF
medium-sized - TRBJ2-7 TRBV29-1 TGCAGCGTTGTAGAACAAGTCGAGCAGTACTTC CSVVEQVEQYF
medium-sized - TRBJ2-5 TRBV7-6 TGTGCCAGCAGCTCAGTTGCAGAGACCCAGTACTTC CASSSVAETQYF
medium-sized TRBD1 TRBJ2-2 TRBV19 TGTGCCAGTAGTACCCCCTCCGGGACAGGGACGGCCGGGGAGCTGTTTTTT CASSTPSGTGTAGELFF
medium-sized - TRBJ1-4 TRBV14 TGTGCCAGCAGCCAATTCGGGGAAAAACTGTTTTTT CASSQFGEKLFF
few TRBD1 TRBJ1-3 TRBV7-6 TGTGCCAGCAGCTCGACAGGGAGGGGCACCATATATTTT CASSSTGRGTIYF
- - TRBJ2-2 TRBV5-5 TGTGCCAGCAGCTTACAAATGAACACCGGGGAGCTGTTTTTT CASSLQMNTGELFF
medium-sized TRBD2 TRBJ2-1 TRBV7-8 TGTGCCAGCAGCCCGACTAGCGGGGGGGCTTTCTACAATGAGCAGTTCTTC CASSPTSGGAFYNEQFF
many - TRBJ1-1 TRBV3-1 TGTGCCAGCAGCTTTTTAGGGGCTGAAGCTTTCTTT CASSFLGAEAFF